The rows below give T cell receptor beta chains drawn from one sample of a study of shared T cell receptors in the human thymus. Here immunoSEQ multiplex PCR was the method, and the copy in TCRdb shows in-frame clones only, minus some. Here the sample spans hundreds of thousands of clones, approximately 87% being singletons. The same data also contributed to another study, on human thymus T cells.

Input material: thymocytes. The receptors shown here come from a boy in the first two years of life with a congenital heart defect. CDR3s include the opening cysteine and the closing phenylalanine or tryptophan. A D gene is named only where the DNA matches it firmly. Only some rows state a clone size, as once, few, many or a class for expanded clones.

CDR3aa: CASSLGLSLEQFF; CDR3nt: TGTGCCAGCAGCCTGGGACTATCTCTTGAGCAGTTCTTC; v_gene: TRBV11-2; d_gene: TRBD2; len: 13; abundance: .; j_gene: TRBJ2-1
CDR3aa: CASRKGAGLNQPQHF; CDR3nt: TGTGCCAGCCGAAAGGGGGCCGGGCTCAATCAGCCCCAGCATTTT; v_gene: TRBV19; d_gene: TRBD1; len: 15; abundance: .; j_gene: TRBJ1-5
CDR3aa: CASSLAAGAYEQYF; CDR3nt: TGTGCCAGCAGCTTAGCGGCGGGAGCCTACGAGCAGTACTTC; v_gene: TRBV7-6; d_gene: TRBD2; len: 14; abundance: once; j_gene: TRBJ2-7
CDR3aa: CASSDEQGEDYGYTF; CDR3nt: TGTGCCAGCAGTGATGAACAGGGGGAGGACTATGGCTACACCTTC; v_gene: TRBV27; d_gene: TRBD1; len: 15; abundance: .; j_gene: TRBJ1-2
CDR3aa: CASSLGLAGVGIQYF; CDR3nt: TGTGCCAGCAGCTTAGGACTAGCGGGAGTTGGTATTCAGTACTTC; v_gene: TRBV11-2; d_gene: TRBD2; len: 15; abundance: .; j_gene: TRBJ2-4
CDR3aa: CASSLFQTSGAYEQYF; CDR3nt: TGTGCCAGCAGTTTATTCCAGACTAGCGGGGCCTACGAGCAGTACTTC; v_gene: TRBV28; d_gene: TRBD2; len: 16; abundance: .; j_gene: TRBJ2-7
CDR3aa: CASSLRLANVQTGELFF; CDR3nt: TGTGCCAGCAGCCTTCGGTTAGCGAACGTTCAGACCGGGGAGCTGTTTTTT; v_gene: TRBV11-3; d_gene: .; len: 17; abundance: .; j_gene: TRBJ2-2
CDR3aa: CASSLWGLAGHEQYF; CDR3nt: TGTGCCAGCAGTTTATGGGGACTAGCGGGTCACGAGCAGTACTTC; v_gene: TRBV27; d_gene: TRBD2; len: 15; abundance: .; j_gene: TRBJ2-7
CDR3aa: CASSTWTGDRQETQYF; CDR3nt: TGTGCCAGCAGCACCTGGACAGGGGATAGACAAGAGACCCAGTACTTC; v_gene: TRBV5-6; d_gene: TRBD1; len: 16; abundance: .; j_gene: TRBJ2-5
CDR3aa: CASSERGNSHGGSTDTQYF; CDR3nt: TGTGCCAGCAGCGAAAGAGGAAATTCTCATGGGGGGAGCACAGATACGCAGTATTTT; v_gene: TRBV6-1; d_gene: .; len: 19; abundance: .; j_gene: TRBJ2-3
CDR3aa: CARPREVTDTQYF; CDR3nt: TGTGCCCGACCCCGGGAGGTCACAGATACGCAGTATTTT; v_gene: TRBV19; d_gene: TRBD2; len: 13; abundance: .; j_gene: TRBJ2-3
CDR3aa: CASSLAGGSYEQYF; CDR3nt: TGTGCCAGCAGCTTAGCGGGAGGCTCCTACGAGCAGTACTTC; v_gene: TRBV7-9; d_gene: .; len: 14; abundance: .; j_gene: TRBJ2-7
CDR3aa: CASSPQVGSPESSGSSYEQYF; CDR3nt: TGTGCCAGCAGCCCCCAGGTTGGTTCCCCCGAGAGTAGCGGGAGCTCCTACGAGCAGTACTTC; v_gene: TRBV7-3; d_gene: TRBD2; len: 21; abundance: .; j_gene: TRBJ2-7
CDR3aa: CASSQVCQPSSYNEQFF; CDR3nt: TGCGCCAGCAGCCAAGTCTGCCAACCTAGCTCCTACAATGAGCAGTTCTTC; v_gene: TRBV4-1; d_gene: .; len: 17; abundance: once; j_gene: TRBJ2-1
CDR3aa: CASSLLGGRTNEKLFF; CDR3nt: TGTGCCAGCAGTTTATTGGGCGGGAGAACTAATGAAAAACTGTTTTTT; v_gene: TRBV28; d_gene: .; len: 16; abundance: .; j_gene: TRBJ1-4
CDR3aa: CASSFPPSGEQYF; CDR3nt: TGTGCCAGCAGCTTCCCGCCGTCGGGCGAGCAGTACTTC; v_gene: TRBV5-4; d_gene: .; len: 13; abundance: once; j_gene: TRBJ2-7
CDR3aa: CASSWEVDTEAFF; CDR3nt: TGTGCCAGCAGTTGGGAGGTGGACACTGAAGCTTTCTTT; v_gene: TRBV6-5; d_gene: .; len: 13; abundance: .; j_gene: TRBJ1-1
CDR3aa: CASSYQEQSNQPQHF; CDR3nt: TGTGCCAGCAGTTACCAGGAACAGAGCAATCAGCCCCAGCATTTT; v_gene: TRBV6-4; d_gene: .; len: 15; abundance: .; j_gene: TRBJ1-5
CDR3aa: CAWSEGGRPYNEQFF; CDR3nt: TGTGCCTGGAGTGAAGGGGGTCGCCCCTACAATGAGCAGTTCTTC; v_gene: TRBV30; d_gene: .; len: 15; abundance: .; j_gene: TRBJ2-1
CDR3aa: CAWSVGVRLEVNEQYF; CDR3nt: TGTGCCTGGAGTGTTGGGGTGCGACTAGAGGTCAACGAGCAGTACTTC; v_gene: TRBV30; d_gene: .; len: 16; abundance: .; j_gene: TRBJ2-7
CDR3aa: CASSVEGGLAGGEWYNEQFF; CDR3nt: TGTGCCAGCAGCGTAGAGGGGGGGCTAGCGGGAGGGGAGTGGTACAATGAGCAGTTCTTC; v_gene: TRBV9; d_gene: TRBD2; len: 20; abundance: .; j_gene: TRBJ2-1
CDR3aa: CASSVKSGTSTDTQYF; CDR3nt: TGCGCCAGCAGTGTGAAATCCGGGACTAGCACAGATACGCAGTATTTT; v_gene: TRBV10-1; d_gene: .; len: 16; abundance: .; j_gene: TRBJ2-3
CDR3aa: CAVETWRGQGYTF; CDR3nt: TGTGCTGTGGAGACTTGGAGGGGGCAGGGCTACACCTTC; v_gene: TRBV30; d_gene: TRBD1; len: 13; abundance: .; j_gene: TRBJ1-2
CDR3aa: CASGGSGSPRLTGANVLTF; CDR3nt: TGCGCCAGCGGGGGTAGCGGGAGCCCCCGGCTTACTGGGGCCAACGTCCTGACTTTC; v_gene: TRBV5-1; d_gene: TRBD2; len: 19; abundance: once; j_gene: TRBJ2-6
CDR3aa: CASSYPWARSAEAFF; CDR3nt: TGTGCCAGCAGTTACCCCTGGGCCCGTAGCGCTGAAGCTTTCTTT; v_gene: TRBV6-6; d_gene: .; len: 15; abundance: .; j_gene: TRBJ1-1
CDR3aa: CAWGRGLAGGPGYNEQFF; CDR3nt: TGTGCCTGGGGACGGGGACTAGCGGGAGGGCCGGGTTACAATGAGCAGTTCTTC; v_gene: TRBV30; d_gene: TRBD2; len: 18; abundance: .; j_gene: TRBJ2-1
CDR3aa: CAWSGDKPQETQYF; CDR3nt: TGTGCCTGGAGTGGGGACAAGCCCCAAGAGACCCAGTACTTC; v_gene: TRBV30; d_gene: .; len: 14; abundance: .; j_gene: TRBJ2-5
CDR3aa: CASSPPPTGEGELFF; CDR3nt: TGTGCCAGCAGCCCTCCCCCGACAGGCGAAGGGGAGCTGTTTTTT; v_gene: TRBV11-2; d_gene: .; len: 15; abundance: once; j_gene: TRBJ2-2
CDR3aa: CASTLNPRGRETTIYF; CDR3nt: TGTGCCAGTACCCTGAACCCTAGGGGCCGAGAAACAACCATATATTTT; v_gene: TRBV19; d_gene: .; len: 16; abundance: .; j_gene: TRBJ1-3
CDR3aa: CASSLARGQGNTIYF; CDR3nt: TGCGCCAGCAGCTTGGCGAGGGGGCAGGGAAACACCATATATTTT; v_gene: TRBV5-1; d_gene: TRBD1; len: 15; abundance: few; j_gene: TRBJ1-3
CDR3aa: CASSYSWATEAFF; CDR3nt: TGTGCCAGCAGTTACTCGTGGGCCACTGAAGCTTTCTTT; v_gene: TRBV6-6; d_gene: .; len: 13; abundance: few; j_gene: TRBJ1-1
CDR3aa: CASSQPIAAGQETQYF; CDR3nt: TGTGCCAGCAGCCAACCCATCGCAGCGGGGCAAGAGACCCAGTACTTC; v_gene: TRBV5-4; d_gene: TRBD2; len: 16; abundance: once; j_gene: TRBJ2-5
CDR3aa: CASSPLGQANTGELFF; CDR3nt: TGTGCCAGCAGCCCCCTCGGACAGGCGAACACCGGGGAGCTGTTTTTT; v_gene: TRBV7-4; d_gene: TRBD1; len: 16; abundance: .; j_gene: TRBJ2-2
CDR3aa: CASSHETGGTWEERSGELFF; CDR3nt: TGCGCCAGCAGCCATGAGACAGGGGGAACGTGGGAGGAGAGGTCCGGGGAGCTGTTTTTT; v_gene: TRBV4-3; d_gene: TRBD1; len: 20; abundance: .; j_gene: TRBJ2-2
CDR3aa: CASSRGGGAKNIQYF; CDR3nt: TGTGCCAGCAGCCGAGGGGGGGGAGCCAAAAACATTCAGTACTTC; v_gene: TRBV5-6; d_gene: .; len: 15; abundance: .; j_gene: TRBJ2-4
CDR3aa: CASSPGRARYEQYF; CDR3nt: TGTGCCAGCAGCCCAGGCAGGGCCCGTTACGAGCAGTACTTC; v_gene: TRBV11-2; d_gene: .; len: 14; abundance: .; j_gene: TRBJ2-7
CDR3aa: CASSARESSYEQYF; CDR3nt: TGTGCCAGCAGCGCCAGGGAAAGCTCCTACGAGCAGTACTTC; v_gene: TRBV7-9; d_gene: .; len: 14; abundance: .; j_gene: TRBJ2-7
CDR3aa: CASSSDRGTGELFF; CDR3nt: TGTGCCAGCAGTTCCGACAGGGGGACCGGGGAGCTGTTTTTT; v_gene: TRBV27; d_gene: TRBD1; len: 14; abundance: .; j_gene: TRBJ2-2
CDR3aa: CASSLRPGVGYGYTF; CDR3nt: TGTGCCAGCAGTTTACGCCCAGGGGTCGGCTATGGCTACACCTTC; v_gene: TRBV27; d_gene: .; len: 15; abundance: .; j_gene: TRBJ1-2
CDR3aa: CASSSSCRASGLNEQYF; CDR3nt: TGTGCCAGCAGCTCTTCTTGTAGGGCTAGCGGGTTAAACGAGCAGTACTTC; v_gene: TRBV12-1; d_gene: .; len: 17; abundance: .; j_gene: TRBJ2-7
CDR3aa: CASRRRSSGNTIYF; CDR3nt: TGTGCCAGCAGGAGGAGAAGCTCTGGAAACACCATATATTTT; v_gene: TRBV6-1; d_gene: .; len: 14; abundance: .; j_gene: TRBJ1-3
CDR3aa: CASSQSPAHPRASGRAGTDTQYF; CDR3nt: TGTGCCAGCAGCCAATCTCCTGCACATCCCCGGGCTAGCGGGAGGGCCGGGACAGATACGCAGTATTTT; v_gene: TRBV4-2; d_gene: TRBD2; len: 23; abundance: .; j_gene: TRBJ2-3
CDR3aa: CASIAGGPRDTQYF; CDR3nt: TGTGCCAGCATAGCGGGAGGGCCGAGAGATACGCAGTATTTT; v_gene: TRBV7-6; d_gene: TRBD2; len: 14; abundance: .; j_gene: TRBJ2-3
CDR3aa: CSVARGSYEQYF; CDR3nt: TGCAGCGTTGCTCGCGGGAGCTACGAGCAGTACTTC; v_gene: TRBV29-1; d_gene: TRBD2; len: 12; abundance: .; j_gene: TRBJ2-7
CDR3aa: CAISGTSGTQESETQYF; CDR3nt: TGTGCCATCAGTGGGACTAGCGGCACCCAAGAGTCAGAGACCCAGTACTTC; v_gene: TRBV10-3; d_gene: TRBD2; len: 17; abundance: few; j_gene: TRBJ2-5
CDR3aa: CASSVGPGGSPGELFF; CDR3nt: TGTGCCAGCAGCGTAGGCCCAGGGGGAAGTCCCGGGGAGCTGTTTTTT; v_gene: TRBV9; d_gene: TRBD1; len: 16; abundance: .; j_gene: TRBJ2-2
CDR3aa: CASRPHQGGEYEQYF; CDR3nt: TGTGCCAGCAGACCCCATCAAGGGGGCGAGTACGAGCAGTACTTC; v_gene: TRBV27; d_gene: TRBD1; len: 15; abundance: .; j_gene: TRBJ2-7
CDR3aa: CASSTGDIDTQYF; CDR3nt: TGTGCCAGTTCTACAGGGGATATAGATACGCAGTATTTT; v_gene: TRBV9; d_gene: TRBD1; len: 13; abundance: .; j_gene: TRBJ2-3
CDR3aa: CASSLAGTGVYEQYF; CDR3nt: TGCGCCAGCAGCTTGGCCGGGACAGGGGTCTACGAGCAGTACTTC; v_gene: TRBV5-1; d_gene: TRBD1; len: 15; abundance: .; j_gene: TRBJ2-7
CDR3aa: CASSSEIQETQYF; CDR3nt: TGTGCCAGCAGCTCAGAAATCCAGGAGACCCAGTACTTC; v_gene: TRBV11-1; d_gene: .; len: 13; abundance: .; j_gene: TRBJ2-5
CDR3aa: CASSVAGGAKETQYF; CDR3nt: TGTGCCAGCAGCGTAGCCGGGGGGGCGAAAGAGACCCAGTACTTC; v_gene: TRBV9; d_gene: TRBD2; len: 15; abundance: .; j_gene: TRBJ2-5
CDR3aa: CASSLTGTGGTEAFF; CDR3nt: TGTGCCAGCAGCTTAACCGGTACGGGGGGCACTGAAGCTTTCTTT; v_gene: TRBV11-2; d_gene: .; len: 15; abundance: .; j_gene: TRBJ1-1
CDR3aa: CASSLGRGTSGWNTQYF; CDR3nt: TGTGCCAGCAGCTTAGGGAGAGGGACTAGCGGTTGGAATACGCAGTATTTT; v_gene: TRBV7-2; d_gene: TRBD2; len: 17; abundance: .; j_gene: TRBJ2-3
CDR3aa: CASGLDYRGQNTEAFF; CDR3nt: TGTGCTAGTGGTTTGGACTACAGGGGGCAGAACACTGAAGCTTTCTTT; v_gene: TRBV12-5; d_gene: TRBD1; len: 16; abundance: .; j_gene: TRBJ1-1
CDR3aa: CASSPLTSGRHNEQFF; CDR3nt: TGTGCCAGCAGCCCCCTGACTAGCGGGAGGCACAATGAGCAGTTCTTC; v_gene: TRBV7-8; d_gene: TRBD2; len: 16; abundance: .; j_gene: TRBJ2-1